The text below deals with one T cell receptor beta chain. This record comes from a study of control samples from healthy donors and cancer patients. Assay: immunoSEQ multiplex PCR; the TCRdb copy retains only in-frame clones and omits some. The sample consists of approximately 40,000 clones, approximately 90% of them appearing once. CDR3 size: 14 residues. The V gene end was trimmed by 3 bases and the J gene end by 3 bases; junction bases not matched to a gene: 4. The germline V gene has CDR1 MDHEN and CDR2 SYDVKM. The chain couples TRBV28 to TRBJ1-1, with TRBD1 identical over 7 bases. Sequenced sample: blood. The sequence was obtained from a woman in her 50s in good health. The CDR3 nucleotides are TGTGCCAGCAGTTTTCAGGGGGGACACACTGAAGCTTTCTTT. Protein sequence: CASSFQGGHTEAFF. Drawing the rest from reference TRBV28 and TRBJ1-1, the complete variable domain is DVKVTQSSRYLVKRTGEKVFLECVQDMDHENMFWYRQDPGLGLRLIYFSYDVKMKEKGDIPEGYSVSREKKERFSLILESASTNQTSMYLCASSFQGGHTEAFFGQGTRLTVV.